The T cell receptor (beta chain) described here comes from a study of control samples from healthy donors and cancer patients. Profiling relied on immunoSEQ multiplex PCR, and the TCRdb table lists in-frame clones only, not all of them. The sample records around 71,000 clones, 80% to 90% being singletons. The V end lost 6 bases, the J end lost 4 bases, and 14 bases lay between the germline ends. This CDR3 spans 14 amino acids. Germline lookup yields CDR1 LGHDT and CDR2 YNNKEL (reference sequence). The source material was PBMCs. V gene TRBV3-1 (or the pseudogene TRBV3-2) combines with J gene TRBJ2-3; no clear D. The clonotype comes from a woman between 45 and 65 years old with head and neck cancer. The CDR3 here is CASRPRLSPDTQYF. CDR3 in DNA: TGTGCCAGCAGACCGCGACTTTCGCCAGATACGCAGTATTTT.